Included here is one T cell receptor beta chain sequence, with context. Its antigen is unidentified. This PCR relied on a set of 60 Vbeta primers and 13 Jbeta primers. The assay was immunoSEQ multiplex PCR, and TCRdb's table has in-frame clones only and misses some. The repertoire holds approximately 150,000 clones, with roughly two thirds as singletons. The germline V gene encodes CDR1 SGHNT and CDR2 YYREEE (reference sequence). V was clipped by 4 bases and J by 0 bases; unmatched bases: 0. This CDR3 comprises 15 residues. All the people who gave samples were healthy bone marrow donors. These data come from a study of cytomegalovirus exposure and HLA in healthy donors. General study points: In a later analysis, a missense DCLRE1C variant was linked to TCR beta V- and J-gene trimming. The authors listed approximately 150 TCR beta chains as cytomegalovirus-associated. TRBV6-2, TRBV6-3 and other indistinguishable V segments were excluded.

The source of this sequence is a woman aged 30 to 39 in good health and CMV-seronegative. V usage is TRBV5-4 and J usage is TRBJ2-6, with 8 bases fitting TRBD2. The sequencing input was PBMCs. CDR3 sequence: CASSGTSSGANVLTF. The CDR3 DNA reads TGTGCCAGCAGCGGGACTAGCTCTGGGGCCAACGTCCTGACTTTC.